This TCR beta chain was retrieved from a study of shared clonotypes between healthy human individuals. Whole-study context: Used for every donor were three CD4 naive, three CD4 memory, two CD8 naive and one CD8 memory plate.

As defined, naive CD8 cells were CD45RO-negative and positively selected for CCR7, with terminally differentiated effector memory CD45RA+ cells excluded. Each subset's genomic DNA was split evenly across several immunoSEQ plates. TCRdb's copy holds only in-frame clones and misses some; the assay was immunoSEQ multiplex PCR. Altogether under 700,000 clones are present, approximately 95% being singletons, with the ten largest covering around 0.11%. Study-wide results and limits: Relative to memory subsets, naive subsets generally showed larger estimated richness.

Concerning this clone: Its specificity is not known.

Specimen: naive CD8+ T cells sorted from blood. The clonotype was recovered from a woman younger than 45 in good health.

DNA of the CDR3: TGTGCCAGCAGCTCCCCCGGGACGTTGAACACTGAAGCTTTCTTT. Translating it yields CASSSPGTLNTEAFF. This chain uses TRBV28 with TRBJ1-1, with D possibly matching TRBD1 (5 bases). V was pared by 6 bases and J by 0 bases, with 14 bases between. The germline CDR1 and CDR2 sequences are MDHEN and SYDVKM. The CDR3 totals 15 residues.